The table lists the clone carrying this T cell receptor beta chain with a count of one. The sample originates from a study of cytomegalovirus exposure and HLA in healthy donors. Both 60 Vbeta primers and 13 Jbeta primers went into the PCR. Profiled with immunoSEQ multiplex PCR; TCRdb holds only in-frame clones, not every one. The sample has 210,000 or so clones; 70% to 80% are singletons. The source material was PBMCs. This receptor was obtained from a woman aged 25-40 years in good health and CMV-seropositive.

Here the CDR3 reads CASSHRPETGYEQYF. CDR3 DNA sequence: TGCGCCAGCAGCCACCGGCCGGAGACAGGTTACGAGCAGTACTTC. The chain couples TRBV5-1 to TRBJ2-7; the D gene is possibly TRBD1 (6 bases). The CDR3 totals 15 residues. In germline, CDR1 is SGHRS, CDR2 YFSETQ. V lost 4 bases, J lost 4 bases, and 18 bases lay in between.